The rows below give T cell receptor beta chains drawn from one sample of a study of blood T cell repertoires in COVID-19. Profiled with immunoSEQ multiplex PCR; TCRdb holds only in-frame clones, not every one. The sample lists tens of thousands of clones; around 89% were seen once. The specimen was peripheral blood. The receptors come from a man in his sixties with acute or convalescent COVID-19. Each CDR3 is given with its conserved first and last residue. Fields, in order: CDR3 DNA, CDR3 protein, D gene, clone size, J gene, V gene. The D gene is left open where the match is weak. Size tells how often a clone was seen (once, few, many) or the class of an expanded clone, and some rows leave it out.

TGCGCCAGCAGCTTTAACGGGGATCAGTACAATGAGCAGTTCTTC,CASSFNGDQYNEQFF,-,-,TRBJ2-1,TRBV5-1
TGTGCCAGCAGGGAGCGGGGAGGGACCGGGGAGCTGTTTTTT,CASRERGGTGELFF,TRBD2,once,TRBJ2-2,TRBV6-5
TGTGCCAGTAGTGACAGGGGGCTACAGGGCTACACCTTC,CASSDRGLQGYTF,TRBD1,-,TRBJ1-2,TRBV19
TGTGCCAGCAGTTCTCGACAGATCACTGAAGCTTTCTTT,CASSSRQITEAFF,-,-,TRBJ1-1,TRBV12-3/TRBV12-4
TGCGCCAGCAGCGATAGTCGGGGGATGAGCACAGATACGCAGTATTTT,CASSDSRGMSTDTQYF,-,once,TRBJ2-3,TRBV10-1
TGCGCCAGCAGCCAAGGAGACAGCGCGAACACTGAAGCTTTCTTT,CASSQGDSANTEAFF,-,-,TRBJ1-1,TRBV4-1
TGTGCCAGCAGCCCCCGGACAGGGAAAACCTACGAGCAGTACTTC,CASSPRTGKTYEQYF,TRBD1,-,TRBJ2-7,TRBV9
TGTGCCAGCAGTACATCGACAGGGAAAACTGAAGCTTTCTTT,CASSTSTGKTEAFF,TRBD1,-,TRBJ1-1,TRBV6-5
TGCGCCAGCAGCTTACCGGGCGTTAGCGGGTACACTGAAGCTTTCTTT,CASSLPGVSGYTEAFF,-,-,TRBJ1-1,TRBV5-1
TGTGCCAGCAGCCCGGGACTGCCGGGGACTGAAGCTTTCTTT,CASSPGLPGTEAFF,-,few,TRBJ1-1,TRBV7-8
TGTGCCACCAGTGATTCAGGGGGCGGCAATGGCTACACCTTC,CATSDSGGGNGYTF,TRBD1,-,TRBJ1-2,TRBV24-1
TGTGCCAGCAGAAGATCAGGGGGCGTCACTGAAGCTTTCTTT,CASRRSGGVTEAFF,TRBD1,-,TRBJ1-1,TRBV3-1/TRBV3-2
TGTGCCAGCAGTCCACACCCCGGGACAGGGCGGTATGGCTACACCTTC,CASSPHPGTGRYGYTF,TRBD1,-,TRBJ1-2,TRBV3-1/TRBV3-2
TGTGCCAGCAGCTTGGGACAGGGAGCATACGAGCAGTACTTC,CASSLGQGAYEQYF,TRBD1,-,TRBJ2-7,TRBV7-2
TGTGCCAGCAGCCAAGAGGGACTAGGGATCTACAATGAGCAGTTCTTC,CASSQEGLGIYNEQFF,TRBD2,-,TRBJ2-1,TRBV3-1/TRBV3-2
TGTGCCAGCAGTGAATTGTGGACAGGTCGTCCTAATGAGCAGTTCTTC,CASSELWTGRPNEQFF,TRBD1,few,TRBJ2-1,TRBV6-4
TGTGCCAGCAGCTCCCAGGTTGCCACGGCGAGCTCCTATAATTCACCCCTCCACTTT,CASSSQVATASSYNSPLHF,-,-,TRBJ1-6,TRBV11-2
TGCAGCGGATTATACAGGGCGTCTTGGACCCAGTACTTC,CSGLYRASWTQYF,-,-,TRBJ2-5,TRBV29-1
TGTGCCAGTGCCGACAGGCCCAATCAGCCCCAGCATTTT,CASADRPNQPQHF,-,-,TRBJ1-5,TRBV6-5
TGTGCCAGTAGTATACATGGAGGTAAGCGGGAAACTGTTTTT,CASSIHGGKRETVF,-,-,TRBJ1-4,TRBV19
TGTGCCAGCAGCAGTCCGGGACAAGGTAATGAGCAGTTCTTC,CASSSPGQGNEQFF,-,-,TRBJ2-1,TRBV7-2
TGTGCCAGCTCACCTTCAGGGGCACAGCCCCAGCATTTT,CASSPSGAQPQHF,-,few,TRBJ1-5,TRBV18
TGTGCCAGCAGCATGCGCGGGACAGCTTCCCACCCTTTT,CASSMRGTASHPF,TRBD1,-,TRBJ1-1,TRBV11-2
TGTGCCAGCTCACCAGGTCCGCTCGGGACAGTTCGCTCTGGAAACACCATATATTTT,CASSPGPLGTVRSGNTIYF,TRBD1,-,TRBJ1-3,TRBV18
TGTGCCAGCAGCCTCCTTAGGGGAGGTGGCTACACCTTC,CASSLLRGGGYTF,-,-,TRBJ1-2,TRBV12-3/TRBV12-4
TGTGCCAGCAGTGCCCTCCTTCCGGGACAGTTGTCTGAAAAACTGTTTTTT,CASSALLPGQLSEKLFF,TRBD1,once,TRBJ1-4,TRBV6-1
TGTGCCAGCAGCAGAGGACAAGGACCCTACGAGCAGTACTTC,CASSRGQGPYEQYF,-,-,TRBJ2-7,TRBV5-4
TGCGCCAGCAGTGATGGGAGAAGAAGCGGGGGGGAGCACTGGCAAGATACGCAGTATTTT,CASSDGRRSGGEHWQDTQYF,TRBD2,-,TRBJ2-3,TRBV10-1
TGTGCCAGCAGCTTGAGCGGGGGGGCCACAGATACGCAGTATTTT,CASSLSGGATDTQYF,TRBD2,once,TRBJ2-3,TRBV11-2
TGCAGCGCCAACCAGGGGGGTACGAACACTGAAGCTTTCTTT,CSANQGGTNTEAFF,TRBD1,-,TRBJ1-1,TRBV29-1
TGTGCCAGCCCCGACAGGGGTTCCTACGAGCAGTACTTC,CASPDRGSYEQYF,TRBD1,-,TRBJ2-7,TRBV19
TGCAGCGTTGAGGAGGGGGCGGAGACCCAGTACTTC,CSVEEGAETQYF,-,-,TRBJ2-5,TRBV29-1